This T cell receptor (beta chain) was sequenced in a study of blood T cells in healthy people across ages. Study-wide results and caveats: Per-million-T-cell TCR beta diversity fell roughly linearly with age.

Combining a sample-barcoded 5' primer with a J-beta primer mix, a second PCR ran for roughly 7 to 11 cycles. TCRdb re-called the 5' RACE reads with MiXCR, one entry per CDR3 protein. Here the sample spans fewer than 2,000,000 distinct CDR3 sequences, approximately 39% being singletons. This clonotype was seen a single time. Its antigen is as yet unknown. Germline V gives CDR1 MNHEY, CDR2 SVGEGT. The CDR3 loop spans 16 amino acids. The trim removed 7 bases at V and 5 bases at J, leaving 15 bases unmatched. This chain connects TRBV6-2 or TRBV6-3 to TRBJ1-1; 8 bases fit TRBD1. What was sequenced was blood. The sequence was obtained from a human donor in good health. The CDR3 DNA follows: TGTGCCAGCAAACTTTTTTTCATGAACAGGGGGACTGAAGCTTTCTTT. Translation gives CASKLFFMNRGTEAFF.